This T cell receptor (beta chain) is drawn from a study of blood T cell repertoires in COVID-19. In the study's own analysis: Estimation of nucleated cell counts was performed using reference gene primer amplification. Profiled with immunoSEQ multiplex PCR; TCRdb holds only in-frame clones, not every one. The D gene and trimming were derived from the DNA, and the V and J assignments and clone size from that table. The table shows about 150,000 clones, with around 81% occurring only once. This CDR3 has 16 residues. Trimming cost V 2 bases and J 2 bases, with 16 bases left between them. Germline assignment: CDR1 SGHKS and CDR2 YYEKEE (reference sequence).

The sequencing input was peripheral blood. J is TRBJ1-1 and V is TRBV5-5; D is possibly TRBD1 (5 bases). The source is an elderly woman with COVID-19, enrolled during active disease. The CDR3 nucleotides read TGTGCCAGCAGCTTCGAACGGCAGGGTGGAAACACTGAAGCTTTCTTT. This codes for CASSFERQGGNTEAFF.